The 14 T cell receptor beta chains reported below all come from one sample, sequenced in a study of shared clonotypes between healthy human individuals (dated by TCRdb to about 2020). Library preparation used the immunoSEQ multiplex PCR assay. TCRdb provides this immuneACCESS table in a form limited to in-frame rearrangements. Some clones are lacking; in checked studies, under half of them reflect an unresolved V gene, and why the rest are absent is not known. This sample is represented by fewer than 850,000 clones; less than 95% of them were singletons. The ten largest make up 30% to 40% of the sample. Material for sequencing was memory CD8+ T cells from PBMCs. This specimen's cell subset or site label, per the study, means: CD45RO+ cells pooled with CCR7-negative TemRA cells. The source is a man aged 18 to 29 in good health. Some clones in this sample may be carry-over from other donors' samples.

CDR3 amino acids: CASSQDWAGEAYEQYF. The CDR3 DNA reads as TGCGCCAGCAGCCAAGATTGGGCGGGAGAAGCCTACGAGCAGTACTTC. The V call is TRBV4-3, the J call TRBJ2-7; TRBD2 aligns across 7 bases. CDR1 is LGHNA and CDR2 is YSLEER in the germline V gene. CDR3 length: 16 residues. V shed 0 bases and J 2 bases; nucleotides not matched to a gene: 7.

This chain uses TRBV9 with TRBJ2-1; the match to TRBD2 covers 10 bases. Germline V lookup: CDR1 SGDLS, CDR2 YYNGEE. The trim removed 5 bases at V and 8 bases at J, leaving 10 bases unmatched. The CDR3 totals 15 residues. In nucleotides, the CDR3 is TGTGCCAGCAGTCTTAGCGGGAGGCTCTTAGATGAGCAGTTCTTC. As protein: CASSLSGRLLDEQFF.

The chain is built from TRBV9 and TRBJ1-1, with 12 nucleotides matching TRBD1. Unmatched junction bases numbered 0, after V lost 0 bases and J lost 0 bases. This CDR3 comprises 16 residues. In germline, CDR1 is SGDLS, CDR2 YYNGEE. The CDR3 loop is CASSVGDRGLNTEAFF. CDR3 DNA sequence: TGTGCCAGCAGCGTAGGGGACAGGGGGCTGAACACTGAAGCTTTCTTT.

This chain connects TRBV2 to TRBJ2-7, with a possible D match to TRBD2 (5 bases). Germline-derived CDR1 and CDR2 are SNHLY and FYNNEI. The germline V and J ends were trimmed by 3 bases and 6 bases, with 15 bases remaining between them. The CDR3 extends over 14 amino acids. CDR3 protein: CASSEYTGKGEQYF. Here the CDR3 DNA reads TGTGCCAGCAGTGAGTATACCGGGAAGGGCGAGCAGTACTTC.

This sequence joins TRBV6-6 and TRBJ2-7; 7 bases are shared with TRBD2. The CDR3 totals 15 residues. With 2 bases clipped from V and 0 bases from J, the junction kept 4 bases outside the gene matches. From germline, CDR1 is MNHNY and CDR2 SVGAGI (reference sequence). The CDR3, as DNA: TGTGCCAGCAGTTACCCTTGGGGGGGCTCCTACGAGCAGTACTTC. As protein: CASSYPWGGSYEQYF.

The chain has TRBV5-4 and TRBJ2-4; D not certain. From germline, CDR1 is SGHNT and CDR2 YYREEE (reference sequence). The V end lost 2 bases, the J end lost 5 bases, and 8 bases lay between the germline ends. CDR3 length: 13 amino acids. As DNA, the CDR3 is TGTGCCAGCAGCTTTTGGGATCAAAACATTCAGTACTTC. Translated: CASSFWDQNIQYF.

V usage is TRBV29-1 and J usage is TRBJ2-5; perhaps TRBD2 as D (7 bases). Trimming left V 2 bases short and J 1 base short, with 17 bases between. The CDR3 extends over 16 amino acids. Germline CDR1 is SQVTM and CDR2 is ANQGSEA. The CDR3 sequence is CSVERRGGVAQETQYF. CDR3 coding DNA: TGCAGCGTTGAACGGAGGGGGGGAGTCGCCCAAGAGACCCAGTACTTC.

The chain carries TRBV6-1 and TRBJ2-7; D not certain. The CDR3 runs 13 residues. In germline, CDR1 is MNHNS, CDR2 SASEGT. V was clipped by 3 bases and J by 3 bases, with 9 bases between them. The CDR3 loop reads CASSDGLGYEQYF. Written as DNA, the CDR3 is TGTGCCAGCAGTGATGGCTTGGGCTACGAGCAGTACTTC.

The J gene is TRBJ1-6, the V gene TRBV6-5; 9 positions match TRBD1. Looked up from germline, CDR1 is MNHEY and CDR2 is SVGAGI. V gave up 3 bases and J gave up 7 bases; unmatched junction bases: 4. CDR3 length: 15 amino acids. CDR3 residues: CASSYNGQGNSPLHF. CDR3 nucleotide sequence: TGTGCCAGCAGTTATAATGGACAGGGGAATTCACCCCTCCACTTT.

The chain is built from TRBV13 and TRBJ2-3; 12 positions match TRBD2. This CDR3 comprises 21 residues. J was trimmed by 3 bases and V by 8 bases; bases with no gene match: 24. Germline CDR1 reads PRHDT; CDR2 reads FYEKMQ (reference sequence). The CDR3 sequence is CASRPPHAGTSGPHVTDTQYF. In nucleotides, the CDR3 is TGTGCCAGCCGACCCCCGCACGCCGGGACTAGCGGGCCCCACGTAACAGATACGCAGTATTTT.

DNA of the CDR3: TGTGCCAGCCAACCTGGGCGGAGCTCCTACAATGAGCAGTTCTTC. Translated: CASQPGRSSYNEQFF. This chain joins TRBV7-8 and TRBJ2-1, with no clear D. Trimming removed 8 bases at V and 0 bases at J, with 14 bases between. CDR1 SGHVS and CDR2 FQNEAQ come from the germline V gene. The CDR3 length is 15 residues.

This clone was counted a single time. The chain combines TRBV2 with TRBJ2-2; 9 nucleotides line up with TRBD1. With 6 bases clipped from V and 1 base from J, the junction kept 9 bases outside the gene matches. CDR3 length: 17 amino acids. Germline values: CDR1 SNHLY, CDR2 FYNNEI. CDR3 in amino acids: CASSIKRQGVNTGELFF. The CDR3, as DNA: TGTGCCAGCAGCATAAAAAGACAGGGGGTGAACACCGGGGAGCTGTTTTTT.

The chain employs TRBV9 and TRBJ2-5; D uncertain. Germline V lookup: CDR1 SGDLS, CDR2 YYNGEE. CDR3 length: 13 amino acids. Trimming stripped 5 bases from V and 5 bases from J, with 13 bases between. The CDR3 spells CASSAAVLETQYF. As DNA, the CDR3 is TGTGCCAGCAGTGCCGCGGTCCTGGAGACCCAGTACTTC.

The chain is built from TRBV27 and TRBJ2-7; no firm D call. Germline assignment: CDR1 MNHEY and CDR2 SMNVEV (reference sequence). V was shortened by 5 bases and J by 2 bases, with 13 bases between the two germline ends. The CDR3 has 14 residues. The CDR3 nucleotides are TGTGCCAGCAGTCCTTCTAGATTTCCCTACGAGCAGTACTTC. Translated: CASSPSRFPYEQYF.